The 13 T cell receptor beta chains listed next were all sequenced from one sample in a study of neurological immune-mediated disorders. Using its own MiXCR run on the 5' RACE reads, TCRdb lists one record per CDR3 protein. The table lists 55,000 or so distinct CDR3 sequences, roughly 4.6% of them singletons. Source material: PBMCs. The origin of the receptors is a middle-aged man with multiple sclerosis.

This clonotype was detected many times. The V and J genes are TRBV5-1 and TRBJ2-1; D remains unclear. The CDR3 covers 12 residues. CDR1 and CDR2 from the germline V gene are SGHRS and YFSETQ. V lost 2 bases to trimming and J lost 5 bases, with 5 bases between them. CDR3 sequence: CASSFGNNEQFF. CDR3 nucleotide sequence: TGCGCCAGCAGCTTCGGCAACAATGAGCAGTTCTTC. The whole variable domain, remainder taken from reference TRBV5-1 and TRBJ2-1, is KAGVTQTPRYLIKTRGQQVTLSCSPISGHRSVSWYQQTPGQGLQFLFEYFSETQRNKGNFPGRFSGRQFSNSRSEMNVSTLELGDSALYLCASSFGNNEQFFGPGTRLTVL.

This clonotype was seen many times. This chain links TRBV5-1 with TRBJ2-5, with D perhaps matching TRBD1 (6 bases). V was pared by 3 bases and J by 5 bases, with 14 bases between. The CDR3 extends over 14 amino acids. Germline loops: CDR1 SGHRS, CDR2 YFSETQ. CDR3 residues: CASSWQGIDETQYF. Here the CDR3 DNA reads TGCGCCAGCAGCTGGCAGGGGATTGATGAGACCCAGTACTTC.

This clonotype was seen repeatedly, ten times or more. CDR3 sequence: CASSFREVYEQYF. CDR3 coding DNA: TGTGCCAGCAGCTTCAGGGAAGTGTACGAGCAGTACTTC. V usage is TRBV7-2 and J usage is TRBJ2-7, with a weak D call TRBD1 (5 bases). Trimming removed 3 bases from V and 4 bases from J, with 10 bases in between. The CDR3 contains 13 residues. Germline CDR1 is SGHTA and CDR2 is FQGNSA.

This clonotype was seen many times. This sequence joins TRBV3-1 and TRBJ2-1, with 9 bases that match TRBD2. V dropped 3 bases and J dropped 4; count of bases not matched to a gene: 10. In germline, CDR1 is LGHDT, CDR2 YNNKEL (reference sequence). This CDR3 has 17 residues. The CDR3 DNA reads TGTGCCAGCAGCCAGGTCCCCGGGACTAGCAGTTACAATGAGCAGTTCTTC. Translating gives CASSQVPGTSSYNEQFF.

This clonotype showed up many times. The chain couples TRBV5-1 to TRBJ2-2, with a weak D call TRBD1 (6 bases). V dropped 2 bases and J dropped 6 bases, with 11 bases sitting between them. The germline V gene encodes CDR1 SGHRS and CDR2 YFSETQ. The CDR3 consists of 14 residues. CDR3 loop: CASSFGTSPGELFF. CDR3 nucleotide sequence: TGCGCCAGCAGCTTCGGGACATCGCCCGGGGAGCTGTTTTTT.

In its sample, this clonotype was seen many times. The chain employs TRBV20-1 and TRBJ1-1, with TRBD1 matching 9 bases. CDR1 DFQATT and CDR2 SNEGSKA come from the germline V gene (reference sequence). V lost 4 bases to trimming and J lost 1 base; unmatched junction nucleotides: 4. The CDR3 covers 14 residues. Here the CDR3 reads CSAKPDRGNTEAFF. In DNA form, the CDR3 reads TGCAGTGCTAAACCGGACAGGGGGAACACTGAAGCTTTCTTT.

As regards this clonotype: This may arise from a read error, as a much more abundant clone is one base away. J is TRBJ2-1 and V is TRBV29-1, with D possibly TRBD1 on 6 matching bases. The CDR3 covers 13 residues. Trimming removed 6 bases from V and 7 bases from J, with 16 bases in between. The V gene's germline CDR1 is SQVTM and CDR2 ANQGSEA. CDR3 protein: CSVLQGWHNEQFF. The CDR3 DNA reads TGCAGCGTCTTACAGGGATGGCATAATGAGCAGTTCTTC.

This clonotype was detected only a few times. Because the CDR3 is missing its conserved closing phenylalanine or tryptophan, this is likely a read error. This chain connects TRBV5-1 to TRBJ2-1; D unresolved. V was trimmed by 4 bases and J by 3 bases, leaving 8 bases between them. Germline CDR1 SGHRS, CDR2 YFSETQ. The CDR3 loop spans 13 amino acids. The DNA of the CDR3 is TGCGCCAGCAGCCCTGAAGGCTACAATGAGCAGTTCAAC. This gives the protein CASSPEGYNEQFN.

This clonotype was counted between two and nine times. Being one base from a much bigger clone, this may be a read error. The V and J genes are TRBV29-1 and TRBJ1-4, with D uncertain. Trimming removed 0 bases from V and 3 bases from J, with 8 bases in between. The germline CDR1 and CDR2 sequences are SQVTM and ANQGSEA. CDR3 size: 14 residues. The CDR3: CSVEEGTANEKLFF. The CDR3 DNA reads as TGCAGCGTTGAAGAAGGTACGGCTAATGAAAAACTGTTTTTT.

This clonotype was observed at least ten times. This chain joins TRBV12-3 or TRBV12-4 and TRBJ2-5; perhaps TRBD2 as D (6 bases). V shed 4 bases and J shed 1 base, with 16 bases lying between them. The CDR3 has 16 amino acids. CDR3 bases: TGTGCCAGCAGTTCAAGACTAGGAGGGGCCCAAGAGACCCAGTACTTC. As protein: CASSSRLGGAQETQYF.

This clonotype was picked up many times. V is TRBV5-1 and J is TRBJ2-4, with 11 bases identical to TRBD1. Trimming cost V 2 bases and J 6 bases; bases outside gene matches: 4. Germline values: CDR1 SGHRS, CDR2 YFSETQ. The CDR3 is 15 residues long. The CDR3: CASSLGQGALNIQYF. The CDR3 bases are TGCGCCAGCAGCTTAGGACAGGGGGCGTTAAACATTCAGTACTTC.

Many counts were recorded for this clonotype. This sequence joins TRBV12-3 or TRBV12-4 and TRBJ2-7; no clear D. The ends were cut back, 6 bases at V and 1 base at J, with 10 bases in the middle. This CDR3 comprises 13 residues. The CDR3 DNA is TGTGCCAGCAGGCCTCCATCGTCCTACGAGCAGTACTTC. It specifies CASRPPSSYEQYF.

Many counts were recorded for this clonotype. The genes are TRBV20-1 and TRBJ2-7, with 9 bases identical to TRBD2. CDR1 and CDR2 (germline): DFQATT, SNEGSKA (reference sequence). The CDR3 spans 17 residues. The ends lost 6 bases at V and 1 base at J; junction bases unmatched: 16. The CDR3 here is CSAIKFPYSGSSYEQYF. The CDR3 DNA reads TGCAGTGCCATTAAATTCCCTTATAGCGGGAGTTCCTACGAGCAGTACTTC.